A selection of T cell receptor beta chains follows, all from one sample in a study of shared clonotypes between healthy human individuals. Sequenced by immunoSEQ multiplex PCR; TCRdb stores in-frame clones only, minus some. The repertoire has 500,000 to 700,000 clones, around 95% of them found once; the top ten carry around 0.12%. Sequencing was done on a sample of naive CD8+ T cells sorted from blood. These receptors came from a woman aged 25 to 39 in good health. The CDR3 runs from the conserved cysteine through the conserved F or W. A D gene is named only where the DNA matches it firmly. Only part of the rows carry a size: once, few, many, or a class if the clone is expanded.

>TRBJ2-7|TRBV6-5|.|.
CASSYLAEGVEQYF
TGTGCCAGCAGTTACTTGGCAGAGGGCGTTGAGCAGTACTTC
>TRBJ2-7|TRBV28|TRBD2|once
CASTLAGEIYEQYF
TGTGCCAGCACCCTAGCGGGAGAGATCTACGAGCAGTACTTC
>TRBJ2-5|TRBV19|.|.
CASSIATEAIKETQYF
TGTGCCAGTAGTATAGCCACTGAGGCTATTAAAGAGACCCAGTACTTC
>TRBJ2-7|TRBV28|.|.
CASRDGTYEQYF
TGTGCCAGCAGGGACGGGACGTACGAGCAGTACTTC
>TRBJ1-3|TRBV5-1|.|.
CASSLDIGGNTIYF
TGCGCCAGCAGCTTGGACATCGGAGGAAACACCATATATTTT
>TRBJ2-7|TRBV19|.|.
CASSMGQGPYEQYF
TGTGCCAGTAGTATGGGGCAGGGTCCCTACGAGCAGTACTTC
>TRBJ2-7|TRBV28|TRBD1|.
CASSLTGAYEQYF
TGTGCCAGCAGTCTGACAGGGGCCTACGAGCAGTACTTC
>TRBJ2-7|TRBV6-1|TRBD1|.
CASSPLGQIYEQYF
TGTGCCAGCAGTCCACTGGGACAGATATACGAGCAGTACTTC
>TRBJ2-7|TRBV18|.|.
CASSPPSESYEQYF
TGTGCCAGCTCACCACCGTCGGAGAGCTACGAGCAGTACTTC
>TRBJ2-7|TRBV5-5|.|.
CASSLSLGSSYEQYF
TGTGCCAGCAGCTTATCTCTGGGTAGCTCCTACGAGCAGTACTTC
>TRBJ1-2|TRBV19|.|.
CASSYDPSYGYTF
TGTGCCAGTAGCTACGATCCTAGCTATGGCTACACCTTC
>TRBJ1-2|TRBV5-5|.|few
CASSLVLSVYGYTF
TGTGCCAGCAGCTTGGTTTTATCGGTCTATGGCTACACCTTC
>TRBJ2-7|TRBV7-9|TRBD1|.
CASSSGQGALYEQYF
TGTGCCAGCAGCAGTGGACAGGGGGCTTTGTACGAGCAGTACTTC
>TRBJ2-2|TRBV9|TRBD2|.
CASSVSGRHTGELFF
TGTGCCAGCAGCGTCAGCGGGAGACACACCGGGGAGCTGTTTTTT
>TRBJ2-7|TRBV5-6|.|.
CASSSEGGYEQYF
TGTGCCAGCAGCTCTGAGGGAGGTTACGAGCAGTACTTC
>TRBJ2-7|TRBV5-1|TRBD2|.
CASSLFSGGSYEQYF
TGCGCCAGCAGCTTGTTTAGCGGGGGATCCTACGAGCAGTACTTC
>TRBJ2-5|TRBV6-5|TRBD1|.
CASTDRRSETQYF
TGTGCCAGCACGGACAGGCGGAGCGAGACCCAGTACTTC
>TRBJ2-7|TRBV7-9|.|.
CASSLSYEQYF
TGTGCCAGCAGCTTGTCCTACGAGCAGTACTTC
>TRBJ2-1|TRBV5-6|TRBD1|.
CASSRPGGQVAYNEQFF
TGTGCCAGCAGCCGGCCCGGGGGACAGGTTGCCTACAATGAGCAGTTCTTC
>TRBJ1-6|TRBV27|.|.
CASSLSPPGSPLHF
TGTGCCAGCAGTTTATCCCCCCCCGGGTCACCCCTCCACTTT
>TRBJ2-7|TRBV7-6|TRBD2|once
CASSPASGGSYEQYF
TGTGCCAGCAGCCCAGCTAGCGGGGGATCCTACGAGCAGTACTTC
>TRBJ1-2|TRBV5-4|.|.
CASSLPRAGRDYGYTF
TGTGCCAGCAGCTTGCCGAGAGCAGGGCGCGACTATGGCTACACCTTC
>TRBJ2-4|TRBV19|TRBD1|once
CASRGTGGAYTDIQYF
TGTGCCAGTAGGGGGACAGGGGGCGCCTATACGGACATTCAGTACTTC
>TRBJ2-7|TRBV28|.|.
CASSFPGQGLDEQYF
TGTGCCAGCAGTTTCCCCGGGCAGGGTCTCGACGAGCAGTACTTC
>TRBJ1-2|TRBV7-9|.|.
CASSAFSGTEGYTF
TGTGCCAGCAGCGCCTTTTCAGGGACTGAGGGCTACACCTTC
>TRBJ2-5|TRBV19|TRBD2|.
CASSAGTSSQETQYF
TGTGCCAGTAGCGCCGGGACTAGCAGCCAAGAGACCCAGTACTTC
>TRBJ2-1|TRBV27|.|once
CASSFEASYNEQFF
TGTGCCAGCAGTTTCGAAGCGTCCTACAATGAGCAGTTCTTC
>TRBJ2-7|TRBV11-3|.|.
CASSHYKGSEQYF
TGTGCCAGCAGCCATTATAAGGGATCCGAGCAGTACTTC
>TRBJ2-2|TRBV28|TRBD2|.
CASSFRAGVGTGELFF
TGTGCCAGCAGTTTTCGGGCGGGAGTCGGGACCGGGGAGCTGTTTTTT
>TRBJ2-7|TRBV5-6|.|once
CASSLERNPYEQYF
TGTGCCAGCAGCTTAGAGCGGAACCCCTACGAGCAGTACTTC